One and the same sample provided the 5 T cell receptor beta chains below, sequenced in a study of T cells after yellow fever vaccination. From the 5' RACE reads, TCRdb called clonotypes with MiXCR, one entry per CDR3 protein. The sample consists of under 200,000 distinct CDR3 sequences, 11% of them appearing once. The specimen comprised CD8+ T cells sorted from PBMCs, sampled 15 days after the yellow fever booster vaccination. The receptors were gathered from a young man who received the YFV17D yellow fever vaccine.

Only a few counts were recorded for this clonotype. The rearrangement joins TRBV7-2 to TRBJ2-7; 8 bases agree with TRBD1. Germline CDR1 reads SGHTA; CDR2 reads FQGNSA. V was pared by 4 bases and J by 7 bases, with 6 bases of the junction left unmatched. CDR3 size: 13 residues. The CDR3 protein is CASSSGTGGEQYV. CDR3 bases: TGTGCCAGCAGCTCCGGGACAGGAGGTGAGCAGTACGTC.

This sequence joins TRBV27 and TRBJ2-1; D unresolved. Germline V gene lookup returns CDR1 MNHEY and CDR2 SMNVEV (reference sequence). Trimming shortened V by 1 base and J by 7 bases, and 11 bases separated the two germline ends. CDR3 length: 14 amino acids. CDR3 sequence: CASSLWASQNEQFF. The CDR3 DNA sequence: TGTGCCAGCAGTTTATGGGCCTCTCAGAATGAGCAGTTCTTC.

This clonotype was recorded at least ten times. V gene TRBV12-3 or TRBV12-4 combines with J gene TRBJ2-7; perhaps TRBD1 as D (5 bases). The CDR3 totals 13 residues. V gave up 3 bases and J gave up 6 bases, with 12 bases separating them. The CDR3 coding sequence is TGTGCCAGCAGTTTGGGCAGGGCAACCGAGCAGTACTTC. Translating it yields CASSLGRATEQYF.

This clonotype was seen more than once but under ten times. The V and J genes are TRBV4-1 and TRBJ2-4; D is unclear. Germline V gives CDR1 MGHRA, CDR2 YSYEKL. This CDR3 region has 12 residues. Deletions cut 3 bases from V and 5 bases from J, with 5 bases between. Here the CDR3 reads CASSHSENIQYF. CDR3 coding DNA: TGCGCCAGCAGCCACTCAGAAAACATTCAGTACTTC.

This clonotype was picked up a small number of times. The chain combines TRBV19 with TRBJ1-2; tentative D call: TRBD1 (5 bases). V was trimmed by 1 base and J by 5 bases, leaving 11 bases between them. The CDR3 is 14 amino acids. Germline loops: CDR1 LNHDA, CDR2 SQIVND (reference sequence). This chain's CDR3 is CASSIASGAYGYTF. Written as DNA, the CDR3 is TGTGCCAGTAGTATAGCCTCCGGGGCTTATGGCTACACCTTC.